The T cell receptor beta chain under discussion was sequenced for a study of OX40 agonist ivuxolimab in advanced cancers. Whole-study context: A male proportion of about 84% was recorded, with mean age about 54 years and range 23 to 79.

Looked up from germline, CDR1 is SGHTS and CDR2 is YDEGEE. The V and J ends lost 1 base and 2 bases respectively, with 11 bases between them. The CDR3 length is 15 residues. Assay used: immunoSEQ multiplex PCR; TCRdb lists only in-frame clones, some missing. The table has 90,000 or so clones, more than 70% seen once; the top ten hold more than 4%. The source was CD4+ or CD8+ T cells sorted from blood, collected in a trial of the OX40 agonist ivuxolimab. The TCR was taken from an adult with an advanced solid tumor such as melanoma, head and neck, liver or kidney cancer. This chain joins TRBV5-8 and TRBJ2-3; D ambiguous. CDR3 amino acids: CASSLNSPTTDTQYF. For the CDR3, the DNA is TGTGCCAGCAGCTTGAACTCTCCTACCACAGATACGCAGTATTTT.